Following are 31 T cell receptor beta chains from one sample sequenced in a study of T-cell memory formation after mild COVID-19. A single record per CDR3 protein comes from TCRdb applying MiXCR to the 5' RACE reads. Of roughly 190,000 distinct CDR3 sequences listed, roughly a tenth were seen once; the top ten hold approximately 3%. Sequencing was done on a sample of PBMCs or a T cell subset sorted from them (not recorded which). All receptors come from a man in his late teens or twenties who had mild COVID-19 (a few samples of this study predate the infection). Cell type and time point are not known.

This clonotype was picked up many times. The J gene is TRBJ2-1, the V gene TRBV7-9; 7 nucleotides align to TRBD2. The J segment lost 8 bases and the V segment lost 3 bases, leaving 7 bases of the junction unmatched. This CDR3 has 14 residues. The germline gives CDR1 SEHNR, CDR2 FQNEAQ (reference sequence). DNA of the CDR3: TGTGCCAGCAGCTTTCGCGGGGGATGGGATGAGCAGTTCTTC. Protein product: CASSFRGGWDEQFF.

This clonotype was seen repeatedly, ten times or more. The rearrangement links TRBV7-9 to TRBJ2-6; D uncertain. In germline, CDR1 is SEHNR, CDR2 FQNEAQ (reference sequence). The CDR3 has 15 amino acids. Trimming cost V 5 bases and J 11 bases, with 19 bases left between them. DNA of the CDR3: TGTGCCAGCAGCAAACGGGTATCCCGTAACCACGTCCTGACTTTC. This translates into CASSKRVSRNHVLTF.

This rearrangement joins TRBV19 to TRBJ1-1; D call uncertain. Germline assignment: CDR1 LNHDA and CDR2 SQIVND (reference sequence). The V end lost 3 bases, the J end lost 5 bases, and 10 bases lay between the germline ends. CDR3 size: 13 residues. The CDR3 coding sequence is TGTGCCAGTAGTATCGTGGAAGGGACTGAAGCTTTCTTT. It translates to CASSIVEGTEAFF.

The table lists this clonotype with a few counts. The chain uses TRBV7-3 and TRBJ2-1, with D perhaps assigned TRBD1 or TRBD2 (5 bases each). With 4 bases removed from V and 7 bases from J, the gap between germline ends came to 14 bases. Germline CDR1 and CDR2: SGHTA and FQGTGA. This CDR3 has 14 amino acids. The CDR3 region is CASSSGTPRNEQFF. CDR3 nucleotide sequence: TGTGCCAGCAGCTCCGGGACCCCAAGGAATGAGCAGTTCTTC.

The chain uses TRBV6-5 and TRBJ1-1, with D unresolved. Trimming stripped 6 bases from V and 0 bases from J, with 17 bases between. CDR1 MNHEY and CDR2 SVGAGI come from the germline V gene. The CDR3 contains 16 residues. CDR3 region: CASSRTLGSLNTEAFF. CDR3 nucleotides: TGTGCCAGCAGCCGTACCCTGGGGTCTCTGAACACTGAAGCTTTCTTT.

This clonotype was counted at least ten times. V and J are TRBV5-6 and TRBJ1-1, with TRBD1 matching 7 bases. V dropped 0 bases and J dropped 10; count of bases not matched to a gene: 9. The CDR3 is 14 amino acids. The germline gives CDR1 SGHDT, CDR2 YYEEEE. This chain's CDR3 is CASSLDRGFLGAFF. Written as DNA, the CDR3 is TGTGCCAGCAGCTTGGACAGGGGATTCCTGGGAGCTTTCTTT. The full variable domain, with the rest looked up from reference TRBV5-6 and TRBJ1-1, is DAGVTQSPTHLIKTRGQQVTLRCSPKSGHDTVSWYQQALGQGPQFIFQYYEEEERQRGNFPDRFSGHQFPNYSSELNVNALLLGDSALYLCASSLDRGFLGAFFGQGTRLTVV.

The sample holds a few counts of this clonotype. The chain couples TRBV4-2 to TRBJ1-5; D is possibly TRBD1 (6 bases). Germline V CDR1 and CDR2: LGHNA, YNFKEQ. The CDR3 loop spans 14 amino acids. Trimming took off 1 base at V and 4 bases at J, with 8 bases between the two ends. CDR3 amino acids: CASSQAQGNQPQHF. CDR3 DNA sequence: TGTGCCAGCAGCCAAGCACAGGGTAATCAGCCCCAGCATTTT.

This clonotype has only a few counts. The gene calls are TRBV20-1 and TRBJ2-2, with 13 bases aligning to TRBD2. This CDR3 has 16 residues. Germline trimming cut 6 bases from V and 3 bases from J; bases unmatched to any gene: 7. Germline loops: CDR1 DFQATT, CDR2 SNEGSKA (reference sequence). The CDR3 spells CSAKTSGGPYTGELFF. The CDR3 region has the DNA TGCAGTGCAAAGACTAGCGGGGGGCCTTACACCGGGGAGCTGTTTTTT.

This chain connects TRBV6-2 or TRBV6-3 to TRBJ1-5; a weak D match, TRBD1 (5 bases). V lost 7 bases, J lost 4 bases, and 20 bases lay in between. Per germline, CDR1 MNHEY and CDR2 SVGEGT. The CDR3 length is 16 residues. CDR3 loop: CASTQKLQDPNQPQHF. The CDR3 nucleotides are TGTGCCAGCACTCAAAAATTACAGGACCCAAATCAGCCCCAGCATTTT.

This clonotype was recorded a few times. This rearrangement joins TRBV9 to TRBJ2-5; D is uncertain. Trimming took off 2 bases at V and 1 base at J, with 9 bases between the two ends. From germline, CDR1 is SGDLS and CDR2 YYNGEE. The CDR3 is 14 amino acids. Here the CDR3 DNA reads TGTGCCAGCAGCGTCGGGCCCATCCAAGAGACCCAGTACTTC. It is translated as CASSVGPIQETQYF.

A few counts support this clonotype. This chain uses TRBV24-1 with TRBJ1-2; TRBD1 is a possible D gene (6 bases). The germline V gene has CDR1 KGHDR and CDR2 SFDVKD. This CDR3 is 14 amino acids long. V was clipped by 2 bases and J by 2 bases, with 8 bases between them. The CDR3 DNA sequence: TGTGCCACCAGTGATTGGACAGCGAACTATGGCTACACCTTC. Protein: CATSDWTANYGYTF.

The gene calls are TRBV6-5 and TRBJ1-2; 7 bases fit TRBD1. Trimming removed 0 bases from V and 14 bases from J; junction bases left unmatched: 18. The CDR3 is 16 amino acids. The V gene's germline CDR1 is MNHEY and CDR2 SVGAGI. CDR3 coding DNA: TGTGCCAGCAGTTACTCAACCTTAGACAGGGCCGTTTCCTGGACCTTC. It translates to CASSYSTLDRAVSWTF.

Only a few counts were recorded for this clonotype. This sequence joins TRBV27 and TRBJ2-5, with TRBD1 identical over 8 bases. Per the germline V gene, CDR1 is MNHEY and CDR2 is SMNVEV (reference sequence). The CDR3 sequence is 14 residues long. Germline trimming cut 6 bases from V and 5 bases from J; bases unmatched to any gene: 8. CDR3 nucleotides: TGTGCCAGCAGAGAAGCAGGGGGCCTGGAGACCCAGTACTTC. Amino acids: CASREAGGLETQYF.

This clonotype has a count of ten or more. The chain joins TRBV9 to TRBJ2-3; 11 bases are shared with TRBD1. The germline V gene has CDR1 SGDLS and CDR2 YYNGEE. Germline trimming cut 1 base from V and 4 bases from J; bases unmatched to any gene: 5. This CDR3 has 16 amino acids. The CDR3 DNA reads TGTGCCAGCAGCGTAAGGACAGGGGGCGTCCCAGATACGCAGTATTTT. Its protein product is CASSVRTGGVPDTQYF.

This clonotype was seen more than once but under ten times. V is TRBV7-2 and J is TRBJ2-3, with D possibly matching TRBD2 (6 bases). Between the trimmed V and J ends, which lost 5 bases and 5 bases, there was a span of 20 bases. The CDR3 is 16 amino acids. Germline CDR1 reads SGHTA; CDR2 reads FQGNSA. CDR3 sequence reads: CASSQGLGWGGDTQYF. CDR3 coding DNA: TGTGCCAGCAGCCAAGGGTTGGGCTGGGGAGGAGATACGCAGTATTTT.

This clonotype was seen a few times. The chain couples TRBV29-1 to TRBJ2-3; D is perhaps TRBD2 (5 bases). With 7 bases removed from V and 3 bases from J, the gap between germline ends came to 14 bases. Germline loops: CDR1 SQVTM, CDR2 ANQGSEA. The CDR3 is made up of 13 amino acids. This chain's CDR3 is CSEGDSITDTQYF. CDR3 in DNA: TGCAGCGAGGGAGATTCCATAACAGATACGCAGTATTTT.

This clonotype was picked up a small number of times. The gene calls are TRBV30 and TRBJ1-1, with 9 bases identical to TRBD1. This CDR3 comprises 15 residues. V lost 5 bases to trimming and J lost 4 bases; unmatched junction nucleotides: 11. The V gene's germline CDR1 is GTSNPN and CDR2 SVGIG (reference sequence). CDR3 DNA: TGTGCCTGGGCTAAGACAGGGGGAAAGGCCACTGAAGCTTTCTTT. This gives the protein CAWAKTGGKATEAFF.

This chain connects TRBV10-3 to TRBJ1-3, with a tentative D call TRBD1 (6 bases). V gave up 0 bases and J gave up 4 bases, with 10 bases separating them. Germline lookup yields CDR1 ENHRY and CDR2 SYGVKD. This CDR3 contains 15 residues. The CDR3 reads CAISESRGHGNTIYF. The CDR3 region has the DNA TGTGCCATCAGTGAGTCGCGGGGGCACGGAAACACCATATATTTT.

This clonotype has a single count. The rearrangement links TRBV7-2 to TRBJ1-4; D remains unclear. V was shortened by 5 bases and J by 0 bases, with 7 bases between the two germline ends. CDR1 and CDR2 (germline): SGHTA, FQGNSA. The CDR3 is 14 residues long. The CDR3 sequence is CASSMVPTNEKLFF. CDR3 nucleotide sequence: TGTGCCAGCAGCATGGTGCCAACTAATGAAAAACTGTTTTTT.

The table lists this clonotype with many counts. V usage is TRBV12-5 and J usage is TRBJ2-3; D unclear. V lost 3 bases and J lost 8, with 12 bases in between. This CDR3 has 13 amino acids. Germline CDR1 reads LGHNT; CDR2 reads FRNRAP. This CDR3 is CASGFPFSGTQYF. The CDR3 DNA reads as TGTGCTAGTGGTTTCCCTTTCTCCGGTACGCAGTATTTT.

The rearrangement joins TRBV14 to TRBJ2-7; 7 bases agree with TRBD2. This CDR3 is 16 amino acids long. After removal of 5 bases from V and 4 bases from J, the junction contained 14 bases not matched to a gene. Germline-derived CDR1 and CDR2 are SGHDN and FVKESK. In DNA, the CDR3 is TGTGCCAGCAGCTTCGGGGGGAGGATGGCTTTATACGAGCAGTACTTC. Translating gives CASSFGGRMALYEQYF.

The chain recombines TRBV9 with TRBJ2-5; D may correspond to TRBD1 or TRBD2 (5 bases each). Trimming stripped 0 bases from V and 6 bases from J, with 15 bases between. The CDR3 contains 15 residues. Germline assignment: CDR1 SGDLS and CDR2 YYNGEE. This CDR3 is CASSVGGAVGQTQYF. The DNA for the CDR3 is TGTGCCAGCAGCGTAGGAGGGGCCGTCGGACAGACCCAGTACTTC.

This clonotype has only a few counts. The chain employs TRBV12-3 or TRBV12-4 and TRBJ2-1, with 8 bases lining up with TRBD1. This CDR3 spans 16 amino acids. Trimming removed 3 bases from V and 6 bases from J; junction bases left unmatched: 10. The CDR3 protein is CASSLWAGGRTNEQFF. For the CDR3, the DNA is TGTGCCAGCAGTTTGTGGGCAGGGGGCCGGACCAATGAGCAGTTCTTC.

The V and J genes are TRBV7-8 and TRBJ1-1; D call uncertain. Germline V gene sequence: CDR1 SGHVS, CDR2 FQNEAQ. V lost 5 bases and J 4 bases, leaving 11 bases between the germline ends. This CDR3 has 13 residues. CDR3 coding DNA: TGTGCCAGCAGCGTAGACCTGAGCACTGAAGCTTTCTTT. This translates into CASSVDLSTEAFF. Looking up the rest from reference TRBV7-8 and TRBJ1-1 gives the full variable domain: GAGVSQSPRYKVAKRGQDVALRCDPISGHVSLFWYQQALGQGPEFLTYFQNEAQLDKSGLPSDRFFAERPEGSVSTLKIQRTQQEDSAVYLCASSVDLSTEAFFGQGTRLTVV.

The chain recombines TRBV7-2 with TRBJ2-7; no clear D. The CDR3 spans 14 residues. Trimming removed 1 base from V and 3 bases from J, with 10 bases in between. Germline loops: CDR1 SGHTA, CDR2 FQGNSA. The DNA for the CDR3 is TGTGCCAGCAGCTTAGGCCGGATGATCTACGAGCAGTACTTC. Its protein product is CASSLGRMIYEQYF.

A few counts support this clonotype. The chain uses TRBV7-2 and TRBJ1-2; TRBD1 is a possible D gene (5 bases). CDR3 length: 13 residues. The V and J ends lost 2 bases and 8 bases respectively, with 12 bases between them. CDR1 and CDR2 from the germline V gene are SGHTA and FQGNSA. CDR3: CASSLILGGGYTF. The DNA for the CDR3 is TGTGCCAGCAGCTTAATTCTGGGGGGAGGCTACACCTTC. Drawing the rest from reference TRBV7-2 and TRBJ1-2, the complete variable domain is GAGVSQSPSNKVTEKGKDVELRCDPISGHTALYWYRQSLGQGLEFLIYFQGNSAPDKSGLPSDRFSAERTGGSVSTLTIQRTQQEDSAVYLCASSLILGGGYTFGSGTRLTVV.

The table lists this clonotype with a few counts. V is TRBV4-2 and J is TRBJ2-3; 10 positions agree with TRBD2. CDR1 is LGHNA, CDR2 YNFKEQ, per germline. Trimming at V came to 4 bases and at J to 2 bases, leaving 6 bases not matched to a gene. The CDR3 runs 16 residues. The CDR3 nucleotides read TGTGCCAGCAGCCGTCTAAGCGGGGGGGCCACAGATACGCAGTATTTT. It codes for CASSRLSGGATDTQYF.

The sample holds a few counts of this clonotype. The germline gene is not matched at one end of the junction; a read error may be the cause. CDR3 sequence: CASSLDGESRRGYTF. CDR3 nucleotides: TGCGCCAGCAGTTTGGACGGGGAGTCACGGCGGGGCTACACCTTC. This rearrangement joins TRBV5-1 to TRBJ1-2; no firm D call. Germline V lookup: CDR1 SGHRS, CDR2 YFSETQ. CDR3 size: 15 residues.

The chain recombines TRBV20-1 with TRBJ2-5; D ambiguous. This CDR3 is built from 11 residues. With 2 bases removed from V and 5 bases from J, the gap between germline ends came to 6 bases. Germline V CDR1 and CDR2: DFQATT, SNEGSKA (reference sequence). The CDR3 nucleotides read TGCAGTGCTAGATATACGGAGACCCAGTACTTC. Translated: CSARYTETQYF.

This clonotype turned up a few times. The J gene is TRBJ2-7, the V gene TRBV29-1; D unresolved. The CDR3 contains 12 residues. Germline values: CDR1 SQVTM, CDR2 ANQGSEA. The CDR3 protein is CSLDPLDYEQYV. The CDR3 nucleotides are TGCAGCCTTGACCCATTAGACTACGAGCAGTACGTC.

The rearrangement links TRBV5-1 to TRBJ1-1, with D uncertain. The germline V and J ends were trimmed by 4 bases and 3 bases, with 10 bases remaining between them. There are 13 residues in the CDR3. Germline CDR1 and CDR2: SGHRS and YFSETQ. Here the CDR3 DNA reads TGCGCCAGCAGCCCGGGTTCATACACTGAAGCTTTCTTT. Protein: CASSPGSYTEAFF.